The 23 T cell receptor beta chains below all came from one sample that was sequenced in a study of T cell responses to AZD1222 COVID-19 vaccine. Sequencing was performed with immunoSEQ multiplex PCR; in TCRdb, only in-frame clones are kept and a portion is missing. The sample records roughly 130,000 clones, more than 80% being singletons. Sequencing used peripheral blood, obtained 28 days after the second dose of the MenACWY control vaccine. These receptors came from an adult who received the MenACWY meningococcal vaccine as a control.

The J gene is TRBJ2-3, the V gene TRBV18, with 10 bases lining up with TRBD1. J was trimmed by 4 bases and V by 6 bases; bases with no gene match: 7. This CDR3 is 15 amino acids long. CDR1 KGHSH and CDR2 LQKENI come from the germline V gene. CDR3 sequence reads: CASSLGQGLADTQYF. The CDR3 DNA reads TGTGCCAGCTCTCTGGGACAGGGGCTGGCAGATACGCAGTATTTT. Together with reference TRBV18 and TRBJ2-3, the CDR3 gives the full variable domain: NAGVMQNPRHLVRRRGQEARLRCSPMKGHSHVYWYRQLPEEGLKFMVYLQKENIIDESGMPKERFSAEFPKEGPSILRIQQVVRGDSAAYFCASSLGQGLADTQYFGPGTRLTVL.

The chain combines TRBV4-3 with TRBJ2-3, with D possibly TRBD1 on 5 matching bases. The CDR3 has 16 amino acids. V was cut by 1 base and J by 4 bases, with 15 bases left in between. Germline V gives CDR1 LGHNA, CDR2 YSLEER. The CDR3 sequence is CASSQGLGRGADTQYF. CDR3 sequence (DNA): TGCGCCAGCAGCCAAGGTCTAGGAAGGGGCGCAGATACGCAGTATTTT.

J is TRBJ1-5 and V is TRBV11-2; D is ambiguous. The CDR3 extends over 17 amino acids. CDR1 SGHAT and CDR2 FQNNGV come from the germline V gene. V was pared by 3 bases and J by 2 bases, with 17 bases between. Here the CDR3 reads CASSLGSGEGGNQPQHF. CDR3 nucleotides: TGTGCCAGCAGCTTGGGCTCCGGTGAGGGAGGCAATCAGCCCCAGCATTTT.

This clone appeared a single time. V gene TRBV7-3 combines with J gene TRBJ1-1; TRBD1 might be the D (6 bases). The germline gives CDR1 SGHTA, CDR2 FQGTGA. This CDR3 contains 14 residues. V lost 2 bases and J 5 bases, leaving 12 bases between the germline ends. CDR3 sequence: CASSLGGGQTEAFF. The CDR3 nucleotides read TGTGCCAGCAGCTTAGGCGGGGGGCAAACTGAAGCTTTCTTT. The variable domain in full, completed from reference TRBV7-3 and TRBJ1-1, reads GAGVSQTPSNKVTEKGKYVELRCDPISGHTALYWYRQSLGQGPEFLIYFQGTGAADDSGLPNDRFFAVRPEGSVSTLKIQRTERGDSAVYLCASSLGGGQTEAFFGQGTRLTVV.

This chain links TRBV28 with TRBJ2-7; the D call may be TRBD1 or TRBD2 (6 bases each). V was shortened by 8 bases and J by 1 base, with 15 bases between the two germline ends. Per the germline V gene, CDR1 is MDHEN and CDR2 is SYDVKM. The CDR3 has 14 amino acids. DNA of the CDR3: TGTGCCAGCCGGAATAGGGGGGTATCCTACGAGCAGTACTTC. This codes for CASRNRGVSYEQYF.

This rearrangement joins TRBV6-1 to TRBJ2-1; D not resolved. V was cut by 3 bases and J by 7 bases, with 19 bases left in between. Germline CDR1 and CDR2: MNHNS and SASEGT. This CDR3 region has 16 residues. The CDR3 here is CASSDRRTVARNEQFF. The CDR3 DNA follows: TGTGCCAGCAGTGACAGACGTACTGTGGCGAGAAATGAGCAGTTCTTC.

CDR3 coding DNA: TGTGCCACCAGTGATACGACAGACCCCAGGCCCCAGCATTTT. It specifies CATSDTTDPRPQHF. The chain carries TRBV24-1 and TRBJ1-5, with a weak D call TRBD1 (5 bases). The CDR3 is 14 residues long. V was pared by 3 bases and J by 9 bases, with 14 bases between. Germline V gene data show CDR1 as KGHDR and CDR2 as SFDVKD.

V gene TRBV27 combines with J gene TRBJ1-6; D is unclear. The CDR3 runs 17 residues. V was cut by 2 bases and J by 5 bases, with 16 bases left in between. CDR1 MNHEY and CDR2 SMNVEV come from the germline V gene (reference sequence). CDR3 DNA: TGTGCCAGCAGTTTAGCTATGTCGGCAAATAATAATTCACCCCTCCACTTT. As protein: CASSLAMSANNNSPLHF.

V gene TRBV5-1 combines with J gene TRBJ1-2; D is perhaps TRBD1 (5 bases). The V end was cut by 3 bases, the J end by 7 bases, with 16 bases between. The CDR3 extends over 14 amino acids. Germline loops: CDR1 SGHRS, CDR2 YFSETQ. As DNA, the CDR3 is TGCGCCAGCAGCTGGGGTGAGGCAGGGCTTGGCTACACCTTC. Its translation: CASSWGEAGLGYTF.

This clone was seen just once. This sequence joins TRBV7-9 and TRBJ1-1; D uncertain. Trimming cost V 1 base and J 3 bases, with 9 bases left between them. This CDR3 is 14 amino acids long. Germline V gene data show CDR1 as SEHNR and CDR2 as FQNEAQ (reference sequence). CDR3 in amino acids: CASSLVPGDTEAFF. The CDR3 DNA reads TGTGCCAGCAGCTTAGTACCCGGGGACACTGAAGCTTTCTTT.

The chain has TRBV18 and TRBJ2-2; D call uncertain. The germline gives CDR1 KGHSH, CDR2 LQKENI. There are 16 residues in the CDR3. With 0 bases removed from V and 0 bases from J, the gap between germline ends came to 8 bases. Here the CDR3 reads CASSPPSLTNTGELFF. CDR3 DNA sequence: TGTGCCAGCTCACCACCAAGCCTCACGAACACCGGGGAGCTGTTTTTT. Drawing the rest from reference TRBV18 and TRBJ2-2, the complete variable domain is NAGVMQNPRHLVRRRGQEARLRCSPMKGHSHVYWYRQLPEEGLKFMVYLQKENIIDESGMPKERFSAEFPKEGPSILRIQQVVRGDSAAYFCASSPPSLTNTGELFFGEGSRLTVL.

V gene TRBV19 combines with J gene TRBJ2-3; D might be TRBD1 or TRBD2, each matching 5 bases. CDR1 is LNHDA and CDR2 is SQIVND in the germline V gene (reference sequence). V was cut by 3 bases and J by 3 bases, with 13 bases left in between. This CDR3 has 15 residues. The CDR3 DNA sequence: TGTGCCAGTAGTATTATCGGGGCCCAAACAGATACGCAGTATTTT. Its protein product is CASSIIGAQTDTQYF. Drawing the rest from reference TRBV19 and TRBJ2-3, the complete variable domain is DGGITQSPKYLFRKEGQNVTLSCEQNLNHDAMYWYRQDPGQGLRLIYYSQIVNDFQKGDIAEGYSVSREKKESFPLTVTSAQKNPTAFYLCASSIIGAQTDTQYFGPGTRLTVL.

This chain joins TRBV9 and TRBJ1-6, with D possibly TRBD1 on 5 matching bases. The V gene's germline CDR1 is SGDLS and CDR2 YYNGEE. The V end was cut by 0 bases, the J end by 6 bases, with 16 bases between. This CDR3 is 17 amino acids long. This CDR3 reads CASSVDPRAQLNSPLHF. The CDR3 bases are TGTGCCAGCAGCGTAGACCCCAGGGCCCAACTTAATTCACCCCTCCACTTT.

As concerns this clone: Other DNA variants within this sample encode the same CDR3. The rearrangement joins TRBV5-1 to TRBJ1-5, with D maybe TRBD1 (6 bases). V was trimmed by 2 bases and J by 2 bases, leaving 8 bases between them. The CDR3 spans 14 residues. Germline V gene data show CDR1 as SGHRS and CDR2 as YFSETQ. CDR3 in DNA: TGCGCCAGCAGCTTAGGGGGTGGCAATCAGCCCCAGCATTTT. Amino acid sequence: CASSLGGGNQPQHF.

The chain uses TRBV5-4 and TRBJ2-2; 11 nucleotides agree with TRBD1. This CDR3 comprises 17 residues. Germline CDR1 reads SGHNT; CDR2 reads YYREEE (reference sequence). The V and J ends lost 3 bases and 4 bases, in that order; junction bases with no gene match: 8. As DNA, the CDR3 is TGTGCCAGCAGCTCCAATCGGGGACAGGGGGGCACCGGGGAGCTGTTTTTT. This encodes CASSSNRGQGGTGELFF.

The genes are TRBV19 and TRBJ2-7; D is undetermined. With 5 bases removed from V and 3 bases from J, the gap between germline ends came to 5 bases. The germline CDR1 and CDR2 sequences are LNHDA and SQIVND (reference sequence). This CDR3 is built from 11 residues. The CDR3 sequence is CASSESYEQYF. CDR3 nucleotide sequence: TGTGCCAGTAGTGAGAGCTACGAGCAGTACTTC.

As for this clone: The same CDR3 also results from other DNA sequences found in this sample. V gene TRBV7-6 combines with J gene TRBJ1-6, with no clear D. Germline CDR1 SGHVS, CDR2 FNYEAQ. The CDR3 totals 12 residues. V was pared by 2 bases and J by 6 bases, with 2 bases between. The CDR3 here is CASSLINSPLHF. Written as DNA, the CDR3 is TGTGCCAGCAGCTTAATTAATTCACCCCTCCACTTT.

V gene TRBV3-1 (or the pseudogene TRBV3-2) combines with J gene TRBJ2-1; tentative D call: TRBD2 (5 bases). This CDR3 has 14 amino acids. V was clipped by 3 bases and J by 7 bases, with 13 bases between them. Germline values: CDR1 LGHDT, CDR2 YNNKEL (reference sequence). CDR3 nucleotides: TGTGCCAGCAGCCAGACGGGATGGAGGAATGAGCAGTTCTTC. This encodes CASSQTGWRNEQFF.

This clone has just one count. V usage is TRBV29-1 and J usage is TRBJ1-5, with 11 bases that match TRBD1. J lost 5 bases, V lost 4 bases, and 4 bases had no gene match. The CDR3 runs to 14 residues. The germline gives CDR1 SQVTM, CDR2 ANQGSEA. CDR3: CSVASGQGDQPQHF. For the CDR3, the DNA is TGCAGCGTTGCGTCGGGACAGGGGGATCAGCCCCAGCATTTT. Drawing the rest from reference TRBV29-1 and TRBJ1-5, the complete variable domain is SAVISQKPSRDICQRGTSLTIQCQVDSQVTMMFWYRQQPGQSLTLIATANQGSEATYESGFVIDKFPISRPNLTFSTLTVSNMSPEDSSIYLCSVASGQGDQPQHFGDGTRLSIL.

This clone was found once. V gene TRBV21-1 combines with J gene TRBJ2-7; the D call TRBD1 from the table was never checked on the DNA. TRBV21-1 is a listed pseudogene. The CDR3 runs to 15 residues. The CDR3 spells CASSSRDRSSYEQYF. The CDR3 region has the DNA TGTGCCAGCAGCAGCCGGGACAGGAGCTCCTACGAGCAGTACTTC.

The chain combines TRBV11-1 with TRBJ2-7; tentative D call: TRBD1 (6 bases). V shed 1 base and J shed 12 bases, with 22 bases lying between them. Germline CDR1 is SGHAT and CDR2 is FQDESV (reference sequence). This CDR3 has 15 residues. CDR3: CASSLEGPGQGAWYF. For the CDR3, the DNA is TGTGCCAGCAGCTTAGAGGGCCCGGGACAAGGGGCCTGGTACTTC.

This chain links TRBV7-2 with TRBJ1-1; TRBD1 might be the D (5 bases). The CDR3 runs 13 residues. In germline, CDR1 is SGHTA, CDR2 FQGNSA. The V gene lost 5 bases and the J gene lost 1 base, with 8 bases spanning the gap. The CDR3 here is CASSKQENTEAFF. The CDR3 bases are TGTGCCAGCAGCAAACAGGAGAACACTGAAGCTTTCTTT.

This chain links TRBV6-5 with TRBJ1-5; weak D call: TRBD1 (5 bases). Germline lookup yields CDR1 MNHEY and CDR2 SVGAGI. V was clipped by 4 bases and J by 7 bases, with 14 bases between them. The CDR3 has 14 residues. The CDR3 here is CASSSGMSTQPQHF. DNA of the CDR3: TGTGCCAGCAGTTCAGGGATGAGTACGCAGCCCCAGCATTTT.